This paragraph covers one T cell receptor beta chain sequence. Antigen: not known. The CDR3 is 13 residues long. The ends lost 5 bases at V and 5 bases at J; junction bases unmatched: 3. The V gene's germline CDR1 is SGHTA and CDR2 FQGTGA. Assay used: immunoSEQ multiplex PCR; TCRdb lists only in-frame clones, some missing. The profile shows 40,000 to 55,000 clones, 55% to 85% of them singletons. The data belong to a study of T cell clones after liver transplantation. Study-level information: TCRbeta sequencing after a pre-transplant mixed lymphocyte reaction identified graft-donor-reactive clones, later tracked in post-transplant blood. Graft-donor-reactive sequences were compared with third-party-reactive TCRbeta sequences from pre-transplant mixed lymphocyte reactions. Study conclusions and caveats: These preliminary findings come from unstandardized post-transplant sampling times. Graft donor-reactive T cells possibly entered the graft instead of undergoing deletion.

The chain couples TRBV7-3 to TRBJ2-5, with 9 bases fitting TRBD1. Sequencing used CD4+ T cells from blood, obtained 54 months after liver transplant. The sequence came from a human patient who received a liver transplant. The graft donor may have contributed some T cells. CDR3 bases: TGTGCCAGCAGCAGGGACAGGGAGGAGACCCAGTACTTC. Protein sequence: CASSRDREETQYF.